The 21 T cell receptor beta chains given below trace back to one sample, sequenced in a study of T cells in narcolepsy. TCRdb's table, derived via immunoSEQ multiplex PCR, lists solely in-frame clones and lacks some. This sample has 30,000 to 40,000 clones, with around four fifths found just once. The material sequenced was CD45RA- memory CD4+ T cells from PBMCs. These receptors originate from a human donor with narcolepsy.

This chain uses TRBV28 with TRBJ2-3; D tentatively reads TRBD1 or TRBD2 (5 bases each). The CDR3 is made up of 13 amino acids. Germline-derived CDR1 and CDR2 are MDHEN and SYDVKM. Trimming left V 8 bases short and J 2 bases short, with 11 bases between. This CDR3 reads CASRGSVTDTQYF. For the CDR3, the DNA is TGTGCCAGCCGGGGCAGTGTCACAGATACGCAGTATTTT. Filled out from reference TRBV28 and TRBJ2-3, the complete variable domain reads DVKVTQSSRYLVKRTGEKVFLECVQDMDHENMFWYRQDPGLGLRLIYFSYDVKMKEKGDIPEGYSVSREKKERFSLILESASTNQTSMYLCASRGSVTDTQYFGPGTRLTVL.

This clone was seen only once. The chain joins TRBV11-2 to TRBJ2-1; 12 bases are a match to TRBD2. The V segment lost 5 bases and the J segment 4 bases; nucleotides outside the gene matches: 3. Germline values: CDR1 SGHAT, CDR2 FQNNGV. The CDR3 covers 15 residues. CDR3 DNA sequence: TGTGCCAGCAGCCCTGGGACTAGCGGGTACAATGAGCAGTTCTTC. Translated, it gives CASSPGTSGYNEQFF.

The chain combines TRBV7-8 with TRBJ2-5, with D perhaps TRBD1 or TRBD2 (5 bases each). V was trimmed by 4 bases and J by 5 bases, leaving 14 bases between them. Germline V lookup: CDR1 SGHVS, CDR2 FQNEAQ. The CDR3 length is 14 residues. Here the CDR3 reads CASSWGLGYETQYF. Here the CDR3 DNA reads TGTGCCAGCAGCTGGGGGTTGGGTTATGAGACCCAGTACTTC. The full variable domain, its missing parts supplied by reference TRBV7-8 and TRBJ2-5, is GAGVSQSPRYKVAKRGQDVALRCDPISGHVSLFWYQQALGQGPEFLTYFQNEAQLDKSGLPSDRFFAERPEGSVSTLKIQRTQQEDSAVYLCASSWGLGYETQYFGPGTRLLVL.

The rearrangement links TRBV28 to TRBJ1-5; a weak D match, TRBD1 (5 bases). The CDR3 runs 15 residues. V gave up 7 bases and J gave up 5 bases, with 18 bases separating them. Germline loops: CDR1 MDHEN, CDR2 SYDVKM. The CDR3 region has the DNA TGTGCCAGCATCCGATTCAGGGAAAGCGATCAGCCCCAGCATTTT. Protein product: CASIRFRESDQPQHF.

This clone was recorded only once. The V call is TRBV19, the J call TRBJ2-2, with 16 positions matching TRBD2. After removal of 3 bases from V and 4 bases from J, the junction contained 14 bases not matched to a gene. Germline CDR1 reads LNHDA; CDR2 reads SQIVND (reference sequence). The CDR3 extends over 21 amino acids. The CDR3 nucleotides are TGTGCCAGTAGTATCCTCGGTCCCGGGACTAGCGGGAGGGGGTCCACCGGGGAGCTGTTTTTT. This translates into CASSILGPGTSGRGSTGELFF.

This clone was detected only a few times. The rearrangement uses TRBV28 and TRBJ2-3, with D maybe TRBD2 (6 bases). CDR3 length equals 19 residues. Trimming took 2 bases from V and 1 from J, leaving 22 bases between them. The V gene's germline CDR1 is MDHEN and CDR2 SYDVKM. CDR3 amino acids: CASSLRGLWARDGTDTQYF. The CDR3 bases are TGTGCCAGCAGTTTACGTGGACTTTGGGCGCGGGACGGCACAGATACGCAGTATTTT.

V usage is TRBV19 and J usage is TRBJ1-5, with no clear D. V lost 5 bases and J lost 4, with 6 bases in between. Germline assignment: CDR1 LNHDA and CDR2 SQIVND (reference sequence). The CDR3 runs 12 residues. CDR3 bases: TGTGCCAGTAGTCCCCGGAATCAGCCCCAGCATTTT. It translates to CASSPRNQPQHF.

The rearrangement links TRBV7-8 to TRBJ1-1, with D possibly being TRBD1 (5 bases). From germline, CDR1 is SGHVS and CDR2 FQNEAQ. V gave up 5 bases and J gave up 2 bases, with 18 bases separating them. The CDR3 totals 16 residues. The CDR3 bases are TGTGCCAGCAGCAAGTCCAGTTACGGGACCAACACTGAAGCTTTCTTT. This translates into CASSKSSYGTNTEAFF. Filled out from reference TRBV7-8 and TRBJ1-1, the complete variable domain reads GAGVSQSPRYKVAKRGQDVALRCDPISGHVSLFWYQQALGQGPEFLTYFQNEAQLDKSGLPSDRFFAERPEGSVSTLKIQRTQQEDSAVYLCASSKSSYGTNTEAFFGQGTRLTVV.

The chain couples TRBV19 to TRBJ2-2; tentatively, D is TRBD1 or TRBD2 (5 bases each). V was clipped by 4 bases and J by 6 bases, with 15 bases between them. CDR1 and CDR2 (germline): LNHDA, SQIVND (reference sequence). This CDR3 comprises 15 residues. CDR3 in DNA: TGTGCCAGTAGTAAGACCGGGACGGAAGCCGGGGAGCTGTTTTTT. Translated: CASSKTGTEAGELFF.

V gene TRBV19 combines with J gene TRBJ2-3; D may be TRBD2 (6 bases). Germline values: CDR1 LNHDA, CDR2 SQIVND (reference sequence). Trimming stripped 3 bases from V and 2 bases from J, with 15 bases between. The CDR3 runs to 16 residues. CDR3 in DNA: TGTGCCAGTAGTATGGGCGGGGCCTTCCTCACAGATACGCAGTATTTT. Translation: CASSMGGAFLTDTQYF.

This sequence joins TRBV6-6 and TRBJ1-1; 8 bases are a match to TRBD1. Germline V gene sequence: CDR1 MNHNY, CDR2 SVGAGI (reference sequence). This CDR3 contains 14 residues. V was clipped by 8 bases and J by 0 bases; unmatched bases: 5. CDR3 in DNA: TGTGCCAGCGAAAGACAGGGGCTGAACACTGAAGCTTTCTTT. Translation: CASERQGLNTEAFF.

The genes are TRBV4-3 and TRBJ2-2; TRBD1 is a possible D gene (5 bases). The V gene lost 1 base and the J gene lost 1 base, with 13 bases spanning the gap. This CDR3 is built from 17 residues. The germline gives CDR1 LGHNA, CDR2 YSLEER. The CDR3 DNA reads as TGCGCCAGCAGCCAAGTCGGGCTGACAGAGAACACCGGGGAGCTGTTTTTT. This gives the protein CASSQVGLTENTGELFF.

The V gene is TRBV28, the J gene TRBJ2-1; 7 positions agree with TRBD2. CDR3 length: 15 residues. Germline V lookup: CDR1 MDHEN, CDR2 SYDVKM. The V and J ends lost 5 bases and 4 bases, in that order; junction bases with no gene match: 8. CDR3 nucleotides: TGTGCCAGCAGTCCTGGTGGAGCGGGGTACAATGAGCAGTTCTTC. Its translation is CASSPGGAGYNEQFF.

The gene calls are TRBV27 and TRBJ2-3; D may be TRBD1 (5 bases). Deletions cut 6 bases from V and 0 bases from J, with 10 bases between. Germline-derived CDR1 and CDR2 are MNHEY and SMNVEV (reference sequence). This CDR3 region has 14 residues. Here the CDR3 reads CASSLRVSTDTQYF. The CDR3 DNA follows: TGTGCCAGCAGCCTCAGGGTTAGCACAGATACGCAGTATTTT.

This chain connects TRBV19 to TRBJ1-5, with D perhaps TRBD1 (5 bases). Germline CDR1 LNHDA, CDR2 SQIVND (reference sequence). This CDR3 region has 12 residues. Between the trimmed V and J ends, which lost 9 bases and 6 bases, there was a span of 12 bases. The DNA of the CDR3 is TGTGCCAGCCGGCAGGGAGTTCAGCCCCAGCATTTT. Translated: CASRQGVQPQHF.

The chain employs TRBV4-3 and TRBJ1-3; no clear D gene. CDR1 is LGHNA and CDR2 is YSLEER in the germline V gene. V was pared by 0 bases and J by 2 bases, with 14 bases between. This CDR3 spans 17 amino acids. CDR3 sequence: CASSQDVTPGTGNTIYF. The CDR3 DNA is TGCGCCAGCAGCCAAGATGTTACTCCGGGAACTGGAAACACCATATATTTT.

The gene calls are TRBV5-4 and TRBJ2-3; 9 bases agree with TRBD1. V lost 0 bases and J lost 0; bases outside the gene matches: 2. Germline V gene lookup returns CDR1 SGHNT and CDR2 YYREEE (reference sequence). CDR3 length: 16 amino acids. CDR3 amino acids: CASSLDRGLSTDTQYF. The CDR3 DNA reads TGTGCCAGCAGCTTGGACAGGGGGCTAAGCACAGATACGCAGTATTTT.

The chain links TRBV5-1 to TRBJ2-1, with D perhaps matching TRBD2 (6 bases). Germline V gene lookup returns CDR1 SGHRS and CDR2 YFSETQ. The CDR3 sequence is 16 residues long. Trimming took off 2 bases at V and 10 bases at J, with 22 bases between the two ends. DNA of the CDR3: TGCGCCAGCAGCTTCGACCGAGCGGGTGGGGAGGCGGAGCAGTTCTTC. Translated: CASSFDRAGGEAEQFF.

The DNA of the CDR3 is TGTGCCAGCAGCTTGGTGGACTTACAAGAGACCCAGTACTTC. Translated: CASSLVDLQETQYF. This rearrangement joins TRBV5-4 to TRBJ2-5; tentative D call: TRBD2 (5 bases). Deletions cut 0 bases from V and 2 bases from J, with 8 bases between. In germline, CDR1 is SGHNT, CDR2 YYREEE (reference sequence). This CDR3 comprises 14 residues.

The CDR3 region has the DNA TGCGCCAGCAGCTTTGGTTCCAGCCCCACTGAAGCTTTCTTT. Translation gives CASSFGSSPTEAFF. The rearrangement uses TRBV5-1 and TRBJ1-1; D gene ambiguous. Trimming took off 2 bases at V and 4 bases at J, with 12 bases between the two ends. The germline V gene encodes CDR1 SGHRS and CDR2 YFSETQ. The CDR3 length is 14 residues.

The chain employs TRBV11-1 and TRBJ2-1; D not certain. V was pared by 5 bases and J by 4 bases, with 9 bases between. The length of the CDR3 is 13 residues. The germline V gene encodes CDR1 SGHAT and CDR2 FQDESV (reference sequence). In DNA, the CDR3 is TGTGCCAGCAGCAGTGAACGTTACAATGAGCAGTTCTTC. This translates into CASSSERYNEQFF.